One sample yielded the 26 T cell receptor beta chains listed below, sequenced in a study of cytomegalovirus exposure and HLA in healthy donors. The PCR employed 60 Vbeta primers together with 13 Jbeta primers. Sequenced by immunoSEQ multiplex PCR; TCRdb stores in-frame clones only, minus some. The sample lists tens of thousands of clones; 74% were seen once. The sample comprised PBMCs. The receptors derive from a human donor in good health.

The chain combines TRBV27 with TRBJ2-7; 13 bases are a match to TRBD2. Trimming cost V 8 bases and J 2 bases; bases outside gene matches: 9. The CDR3 sequence is 16 residues long. In germline, CDR1 is MNHEY, CDR2 SMNVEV (reference sequence). The CDR3 DNA sequence: TGTGCCAGCTCCGTCTGGACTAGCGGGGGTACCTACGAGCAGTACTTC. It yields the protein CASSVWTSGGTYEQYF.

This chain links TRBV23-1 with TRBJ2-5; D is unresolved. TRBV23-1 is an ORF for which the function is uncertain. Deletions cut 0 bases from V and 6 bases from J, with 17 bases between. The CDR3 runs 16 residues. In nucleotides, the CDR3 is TGCGCCAGCAGTCAATCTTGCGACCCCCGGAGCAAGACCCAGTACTTC. Its protein is CASSQSCDPRSKTQYF.

This clone was counted between two and nine times. The CDR3 DNA reads as TGTGCCAGCAGTTTAGGCCTAGGACTTTCAAGCTACAATGAGCAGTTCTTC. Its translation: CASSLGLGLSSYNEQFF. V gene TRBV27 combines with J gene TRBJ2-1; TRBD2 is a possible D gene (5 bases). V lost 2 bases, J lost 3 bases, and 17 bases lay in between. CDR1 is MNHEY, CDR2 SMNVEV, per germline (reference sequence). The CDR3 has 17 residues.

The V call is TRBV9, the J call TRBJ2-7, with 7 bases aligning to TRBD2. The J segment lost 6 bases and the V segment lost 4 bases, leaving 16 bases of the junction unmatched. The CDR3 runs to 16 residues. Germline CDR1 is SGDLS and CDR2 is YYNGEE. CDR3 coding DNA: TGTGCCAGCAGCCCCCCGGGGAGGGTAGGGATCGCCGAGCAGTACTTC. It translates to CASSPPGRVGIAEQYF.

V gene TRBV18 combines with J gene TRBJ1-5, with D unclear. The V gene's germline CDR1 is KGHSH and CDR2 LQKENI. Trimming shortened V by 3 bases and J by 2 bases, and 14 bases separated the two germline ends. There are 16 residues in the CDR3. In nucleotides, the CDR3 is TGTGCCAGCTCACCTTCAGCCGGGATAGGCAATCAGCCCCAGCATTTT. Protein product: CASSPSAGIGNQPQHF.

This clone has only one observation. V gene TRBV25-1 combines with J gene TRBJ2-5; D is ambiguous. With 8 bases removed from V and 5 bases from J, the gap between germline ends came to 15 bases. The V gene's germline CDR1 is MGHDK and CDR2 SYGVNS. This CDR3 comprises 13 residues. CDR3 loop: CASGHSFLETQYF. In DNA, the CDR3 is TGTGCCAGCGGTCACAGTTTTCTGGAGACCCAGTACTTC.

This chain uses TRBV11-2 with TRBJ2-2; 9 positions agree with TRBD2. From germline, CDR1 is SGHAT and CDR2 FQNNGV. V shed 2 bases and J 3 bases; nucleotides not matched to a gene: 1. The CDR3 has 15 residues. The chain's CDR3 is CASSLLAGHTGELFF. The CDR3 nucleotides read TGTGCCAGCAGCTTACTAGCGGGACACACCGGGGAGCTGTTTTTT.

This clone has a handful of counts. The chain's CDR3 is CASSQVGTHYYEQYF. Written as DNA, the CDR3 is TGCGCCAGCAGCCAAGTGGGGACACACTACTACGAGCAGTACTTC. The chain couples TRBV4-1 to TRBJ2-7, with a weak D call TRBD1 (6 bases). The V end lost 1 base, the J end lost 3 bases, and 13 bases lay between the germline ends. The CDR3 consists of 15 residues. CDR1 MGHRA and CDR2 YSYEKL come from the germline V gene.

Note on this clone: The junction does not match germline at one end; this may be a read error. CDR3 loop: CASSGGDRGLYYEQCF. The CDR3 region has the DNA TGCGCCAGCAGCGGGGGGGACAGGGGGCTCTACTACGAGCAGTGCTTC. The rearrangement uses TRBV5-1 and TRBJ2-7; 12 bases line up with TRBD1. The CDR3 spans 16 residues. Germline CDR1 reads SGHRS; CDR2 reads YFSETQ. Combining the CDR3 with reference TRBV5-1 and TRBJ2-7 gives the whole variable domain KAGVTQTPRYLIKTRGQQVTLSCSPISGHRSVSWYQQTPGQGLQFLFEYFSETQRNKGNFPGRFSGRQFSNSRSEMNVSTLELGDSALYLCASSGGDRGLYYEQCFGPGTRLTVT.

The chain employs TRBV5-8 and TRBJ2-5, with TRBD2 matching over 11 bases. Germline CDR1 is SGHTS and CDR2 is YDEGEE. This CDR3 has 19 amino acids. Trimming cost V 3 bases and J 4 bases; bases outside gene matches: 17. This chain's CDR3 is CASSSLLAGGLNGGETQYF. The CDR3 DNA reads TGTGCCAGCAGCTCCCTGTTAGCGGGAGGGTTGAATGGAGGAGAGACCCAGTACTTC.

This sequence joins TRBV19 and TRBJ1-1, with D perhaps matching TRBD1 (5 bases). This CDR3 is built from 14 residues. The V end was cut by 6 bases, the J end by 4 bases, with 15 bases between. The V gene's germline CDR1 is LNHDA and CDR2 SQIVND (reference sequence). The CDR3 DNA reads as TGTGCCAGTAGCCTTCGGGACGGGGGCACTGAAGCTTTCTTT. It is translated as CASSLRDGGTEAFF.

The chain is built from TRBV5-1 and TRBJ1-2, with 10 bases that match TRBD1. The CDR3 totals 15 residues. V shed 2 bases and J 4 bases; nucleotides not matched to a gene: 5. Germline V CDR1 and CDR2: SGHRS, YFSETQ. CDR3 amino acids: CASSLGGTGAYGYTF. In DNA form, the CDR3 reads TGCGCCAGCAGCTTAGGGGGGACAGGGGCCTATGGCTACACCTTC.

This rearrangement joins TRBV6-1 to TRBJ1-5, with 10 bases aligning to TRBD1. CDR1 MNHNS and CDR2 SASEGT come from the germline V gene. The CDR3 loop spans 16 amino acids. V lost 4 bases to trimming and J lost 7 bases; unmatched junction nucleotides: 10. DNA for the CDR3: TGTGCCAGCAGTGTAACGGGACAGGGGTTCGGACAGCCCCAGCATTTT. Protein product: CASSVTGQGFGQPQHF.

This clone was counted between two and nine times. The CDR3, as DNA: TGTGCCAGCAGTTACCTCGGGATTGAAGCTTTCTTT. The encoded protein is CASSYLGIEAFF. V is TRBV6-6 and J is TRBJ1-1; D call uncertain. V was pared by 2 bases and J by 7 bases, with 8 bases between. Per the germline V gene, CDR1 is MNHNY and CDR2 is SVGAGI (reference sequence). The CDR3 consists of 12 residues.

V is TRBV9 and J is TRBJ2-1; 7 bases align to TRBD2. From germline, CDR1 is SGDLS and CDR2 YYNGEE. Germline trimming cut 0 bases from V and 12 bases from J; bases unmatched to any gene: 3. The CDR3 runs to 12 residues. The chain's CDR3 is CASSVAGGGQFF. The CDR3 DNA sequence: TGTGCCAGCAGCGTAGCGGGAGGAGGGCAGTTCTTC. Full variable domain (rest looked up from reference TRBV9 and TRBJ2-1): DSGVTQTPKHLITATGQRVTLRCSPRSGDLSVYWYQQSLDQGLQFLIQYYNGEERAKGNILERFSAQQFPDLHSELNLSSLELGDSALYFCASSVAGGGQFFGPGTRLTVL.

V usage is TRBV18 and J usage is TRBJ2-1; a weak D match, TRBD1 (5 bases). This CDR3 contains 12 residues. In germline, CDR1 is KGHSH, CDR2 LQKENI. Trimming cost V 3 bases and J 6 bases, with 6 bases left between them. For the CDR3, the DNA is TGTGCCAGCTCACCCCAGGGCAATGAGCAGTTCTTC. Protein: CASSPQGNEQFF.

This clone was found once. The J gene is TRBJ1-4, the V gene TRBV13, with D perhaps matching TRBD1 (5 bases). V lost 5 bases to trimming and J lost 8 bases, with 15 bases between them. In germline, CDR1 is PRHDT, CDR2 FYEKMQ (reference sequence). CDR3 length equals 14 residues. CDR3 loop: CASSRRQGLEKLFF. The CDR3 nucleotides are TGTGCCAGCAGCCGGAGGCAGGGACTGGAAAAACTGTTTTTT.

This clone was detected only a few times. V and J are TRBV6-1 and TRBJ1-2, with D unresolved. CDR3 size: 15 residues. Trimming removed 1 base at V and 4 bases at J, with 13 bases between. CDR1 and CDR2 from the germline V gene are MNHNS and SASEGT. CDR3 region: CASSEVEPGLYGYTF. For the CDR3, the DNA is TGTGCCAGCAGTGAAGTTGAGCCAGGTCTCTATGGCTACACCTTC.

The CDR3 region is CASSWAGGNQPQHF. The CDR3 DNA sequence: TGTGCCAGCAGTTGGGCAGGGGGAAATCAGCCCCAGCATTTT. The rearrangement joins TRBV28 to TRBJ1-5; 7 bases line up with TRBD1. The ends lost 4 bases at V and 4 bases at J; junction bases unmatched: 4. CDR3 length equals 14 residues. CDR1 is MDHEN and CDR2 is SYDVKM in the germline V gene.

The rearrangement links TRBV11-1 to TRBJ2-7; perhaps TRBD2 as D (6 bases). Trimming stripped 1 base from V and 2 bases from J, with 15 bases between. From germline, CDR1 is SGHAT and CDR2 FQDESV (reference sequence). CDR3 length: 16 residues. The CDR3 bases are TGTGCCAGCAGCTTAGTCGGGAGCGGGTCCCCCTACGAGCAGTACTTC. This codes for CASSLVGSGSPYEQYF.

V gene TRBV5-1 combines with J gene TRBJ2-3; D is ambiguous. The CDR3 covers 15 residues. V was shortened by 2 bases and J by 1 base, with 11 bases between the two germline ends. Germline-derived CDR1 and CDR2 are SGHRS and YFSETQ. This CDR3 is CASSFLAPGTDTQYF. The DNA of the CDR3 is TGCGCCAGCAGCTTTTTAGCCCCCGGCACAGATACGCAGTATTTT.

This clone came up a few times. V and J are TRBV7-2 and TRBJ2-7, with a tentative D call TRBD1 (6 bases). In germline, CDR1 is SGHTA, CDR2 FQGNSA. This CDR3 region has 14 residues. V shed 2 bases and J shed 4 bases, with 12 bases lying between them. CDR3: CASSLFRGKYEQYF. CDR3 coding DNA: TGTGCCAGCAGCTTATTCAGGGGAAAGTACGAGCAGTACTTC.

The V and J genes are TRBV19 and TRBJ1-5; D possibly corresponds to TRBD1 (5 bases). The germline V gene has CDR1 LNHDA and CDR2 SQIVND (reference sequence). The CDR3 spans 14 residues. Trimming removed 4 bases at V and 7 bases at J, with 14 bases between. CDR3 bases: TGTGCCAGTAGTAGGAGGGGCCGGGAACAGCCCCAGCATTTT. Protein product: CASSRRGREQPQHF.

V gene TRBV27 combines with J gene TRBJ2-3, with 8 bases lining up with TRBD2. V trimming: 5 bases; J trimming: 4 bases; junction bases outside the gene matches: 8. Germline V gene sequence: CDR1 MNHEY, CDR2 SMNVEV (reference sequence). The CDR3 consists of 15 residues. CDR3 coding DNA: TGTGCCAGCAGTCCCGGGAGGGTTGGGGCAGATACGCAGTATTTT. This encodes CASSPGRVGADTQYF.

This clone was picked up a small number of times. The V and J genes are TRBV25-1 and TRBJ2-7; 8 nucleotides line up with TRBD1. After removal of 7 bases from V and 7 bases from J, the junction contained 12 bases not matched to a gene. The CDR3 sequence is 14 residues long. CDR1 and CDR2 (germline): MGHDK, SYGVNS. In DNA form, the CDR3 reads TGTGCCAGCACCCCCGCCGGACAGGGCGGAGAGCAGTACTTC. Translation gives CASTPAGQGGEQYF.

This clone occurred once. This chain uses TRBV25-1 with TRBJ2-7; 9 bases are shared with TRBD1. The CDR3 is 15 residues long. CDR1 MGHDK and CDR2 SYGVNS come from the germline V gene. The ends lost 3 bases at V and 2 bases at J; junction bases unmatched: 5. CDR3 bases: TGTGCCAGCAGTGATAGGGACAGGGTTACCTACGAGCAGTACTTC. It encodes CASSDRDRVTYEQYF.